A single TCR beta chain is shown here with its context. TCRdb's table, derived via immunoSEQ multiplex PCR, lists solely in-frame clones and lacks some. The repertoire holds around 2.5 million clones, with under 95% as singletons. The sample is drawn from a study of shared clonotypes between healthy human individuals. CDR1 and CDR2 (germline): SEHNR, FQNEAQ (reference sequence). The CDR3 is 14 amino acids. Between the trimmed V and J ends, which lost 1 base and 3 bases, there was a span of 7 bases. The chain joins TRBV7-9 to TRBJ1-5; no clear D gene. The source material was naive CD4+ T cells from PBMCs. Subset of the sample: CD45RA+ positively selected. The source is a man younger than 30 in good health. Some clones in this sample may be carry-over from other donors' samples. Here the CDR3 reads CASSLDTHNQPQHF. The CDR3 DNA is TGTGCCAGCAGCTTAGATACACACAATCAGCCCCAGCATTTT.